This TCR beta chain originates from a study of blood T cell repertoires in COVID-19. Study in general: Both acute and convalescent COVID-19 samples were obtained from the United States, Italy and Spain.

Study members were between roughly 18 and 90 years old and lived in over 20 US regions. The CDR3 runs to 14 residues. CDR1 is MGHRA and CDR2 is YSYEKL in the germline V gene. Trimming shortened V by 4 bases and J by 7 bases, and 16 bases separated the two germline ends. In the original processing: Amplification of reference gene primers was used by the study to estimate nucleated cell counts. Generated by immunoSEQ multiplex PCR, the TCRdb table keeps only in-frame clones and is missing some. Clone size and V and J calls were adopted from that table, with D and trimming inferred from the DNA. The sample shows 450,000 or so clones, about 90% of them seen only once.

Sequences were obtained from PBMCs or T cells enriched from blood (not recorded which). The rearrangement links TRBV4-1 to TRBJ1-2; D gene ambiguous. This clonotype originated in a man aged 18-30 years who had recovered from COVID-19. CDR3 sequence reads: CASSPAGSRGGYTF. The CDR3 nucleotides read TGCGCCAGCAGCCCTGCCGGATCGCGGGGTGGCTACACCTTC.